Following are 13 T cell receptor beta chains from one sample sequenced in a study of memory CD4+ T cells and cytomegalovirus serostatus. Profiling relied on immunoSEQ multiplex PCR, and the TCRdb table lists in-frame clones only, not all of them. The repertoire includes over 50,000 clones, roughly four fifths of them detected once, and under 2% sits in the top ten. Single viable CD3+CD4+CD8-CD45RO+ cells were sorted as the memory CD4+ T cells. Material: memory CD4+ T cells from blood. The origin of the receptors is an adult in good health and CMV-seronegative.

The chain links TRBV7-2 to TRBJ1-4; D possibly corresponds to TRBD1 (6 bases). CDR1 and CDR2 from the germline V gene are SGHTA and FQGNSA. V gave up 5 bases and J gave up 6 bases, with 13 bases separating them. The CDR3 totals 14 residues. The CDR3 reads CASSLRGSHEKLFF. As DNA, the CDR3 is TGTGCCAGCAGCCTCAGGGGTTCTCATGAAAAACTGTTTTTT.

The V gene is TRBV7-2, the J gene TRBJ1-5; 9 bases align to TRBD1. This CDR3 spans 16 amino acids. CDR1 and CDR2 (germline): SGHTA, FQGNSA. J lost 0 bases, V lost 6 bases, and 6 bases had no gene match. CDR3 in amino acids: CASSAQGAYSNQPQHF. CDR3 DNA: TGTGCCAGCAGTGCACAGGGGGCTTATAGCAATCAGCCCCAGCATTTT.

In its sample, this clone was seen a few times. This sequence joins TRBV5-1 and TRBJ1-1, with D tentatively TRBD1 (6 bases). Germline CDR1 SGHRS, CDR2 YFSETQ. The length of the CDR3 is 14 residues. The ends were cut back, 7 bases at V and 5 bases at J, with 18 bases in the middle. The CDR3 sequence is CASSTGGRLTEAFF. The DNA for the CDR3 is TGCGCCAGCTCGACCGGGGGGCGTTTAACTGAAGCTTTCTTT.

This clone was seen more than once but under ten times. The J gene is TRBJ1-5, the V gene TRBV15, with D maybe TRBD1 (5 bases). V was trimmed by 0 bases and J by 0 bases, leaving 12 bases between them. CDR1 and CDR2 from the germline V gene are LNHNV and YYDKDF (reference sequence). The CDR3 covers 17 residues. The CDR3 here is CATSRERAGYSNQPQHF. The CDR3 coding sequence is TGTGCCACCAGCAGAGAAAGAGCAGGGTATAGCAATCAGCCCCAGCATTTT.

The gene calls are TRBV7-2 and TRBJ2-7; D not resolved. CDR1 SGHTA and CDR2 FQGNSA come from the germline V gene. Between the trimmed V and J ends, which lost 0 bases and 3 bases, there was a span of 15 bases. This CDR3 contains 16 residues. The DNA for the CDR3 is TGTGCCAGCAGCTTAGCGGTCCGCGCAGGAGACTACGAGCAGTACTTC. Translated: CASSLAVRAGDYEQYF.

The chain employs TRBV5-1 and TRBJ2-1, with D perhaps TRBD1 (5 bases). This CDR3 comprises 15 residues. Germline CDR1 reads SGHRS; CDR2 reads YFSETQ. Trimming took off 1 base at V and 3 bases at J, with 11 bases between the two ends. The CDR3: CASSLTWGHYNEQFF. DNA of the CDR3: TGCGCCAGCAGCTTGACATGGGGCCACTACAATGAGCAGTTCTTC.

The chain employs TRBV7-2 and TRBJ1-1; no reliable D call. Trimming pared 2 bases from V and 0 bases from J, leaving 10 bases between. Germline CDR1 SGHTA, CDR2 FQGNSA. The CDR3 runs 15 residues. The CDR3 spells CASSLLGRLNTEAFF. The CDR3 DNA is TGTGCCAGCAGCTTATTGGGCAGACTGAACACTGAAGCTTTCTTT.

CDR3 protein: CASSSQVATNEKLFF. CDR3 bases: TGCGCCAGCAGCTCGCAGGTTGCAACTAATGAAAAACTGTTTTTT. V gene TRBV5-1 combines with J gene TRBJ1-4, with D unresolved. The CDR3 sequence is 15 residues long. CDR1 SGHRS and CDR2 YFSETQ come from the germline V gene. V was shortened by 3 bases and J by 0 bases, with 9 bases between the two germline ends. Complete variable domain (other parts from reference TRBV5-1 and TRBJ1-4): KAGVTQTPRYLIKTRGQQVTLSCSPISGHRSVSWYQQTPGQGLQFLFEYFSETQRNKGNFPGRFSGRQFSNSRSEMNVSTLELGDSALYLCASSSQVATNEKLFFGSGTQLSVL.

The chain combines TRBV5-1 with TRBJ2-1, with D perhaps matching TRBD1 or TRBD2 (5 bases each). The CDR3 runs to 16 residues. Germline CDR1 and CDR2: SGHRS and YFSETQ. V lost 0 bases and J 0 bases, leaving 10 bases between the germline ends. CDR3 nucleotide sequence: TGCGCCAGCAGCTTGGGGGACCTGAGCTCCTACAATGAGCAGTTCTTC. It codes for CASSLGDLSSYNEQFF. The whole variable domain, remainder taken from reference TRBV5-1 and TRBJ2-1, is KAGVTQTPRYLIKTRGQQVTLSCSPISGHRSVSWYQQTPGQGLQFLFEYFSETQRNKGNFPGRFSGRQFSNSRSEMNVSTLELGDSALYLCASSLGDLSSYNEQFFGPGTRLTVL.

In its sample, this clone was seen a few times. J is TRBJ2-7 and V is TRBV2; the match to TRBD1 covers 10 bases. Germline V CDR1 and CDR2: SNHLY, FYNNEI. The CDR3 spans 15 residues. V shed 4 bases and J 1 base; nucleotides not matched to a gene: 4. The CDR3 nucleotides read TGTGCCAGCAGTGTACCGGGACAGGGGTCCTACGAGCAGTACTTC. Amino acid sequence: CASSVPGQGSYEQYF. The variable domain in full, completed from reference TRBV2 and TRBJ2-7, reads EPEVTQTPSHQVTQMGQEVILRCVPISNHLYFYWYRQILGQKVEFLVSFYNNEISEKSEIFDDQFSVERPDGSNFTLKIRSTKLEDSAMYFCASSVPGQGSYEQYFGPGTRLTVT.

CDR3 in DNA: TGTGCCAGCAGTGCCAGGGGAGGTCAGCCCCAGCATTTT. Translating gives CASSARGGQPQHF. This chain uses TRBV28 with TRBJ1-5, with D possibly matching TRBD1 (6 bases). Germline V gene lookup returns CDR1 MDHEN and CDR2 SYDVKM. The CDR3 is made up of 13 amino acids. The V end lost 5 bases, the J end lost 6 bases, and 11 bases lay between the germline ends.

The chain is built from TRBV29-1 and TRBJ2-1, with 11 bases matching TRBD2. The CDR3 has 14 amino acids. Germline V gene sequence: CDR1 SQVTM, CDR2 ANQGSEA. Germline trimming cut 7 bases from V and 5 bases from J; bases unmatched to any gene: 7. CDR3 protein: CSATTSGGDNEQFF. As DNA, the CDR3 is TGCAGCGCTACCACTAGCGGGGGAGACAATGAGCAGTTCTTC.

The chain links TRBV6-5 to TRBJ2-2, with D unresolved. V lost 3 bases, J lost 7 bases, and 9 bases lay in between. The CDR3 is made up of 13 amino acids. Per germline, CDR1 MNHEY and CDR2 SVGAGI. The CDR3 DNA is TGTGCCAGCAGTTATATAGGCAGCGGGGAGCTGTTTTTT. Translated, it gives CASSYIGSGELFF.